These T cell receptor beta chains were read from a single sample in a study of shared clonotypes between healthy human individuals. Some clones are missing from TCRdb's copy, which holds only in-frame ones; the method was immunoSEQ multiplex PCR. This table has 600,000 to 750,000 clones, 72% appearing once. The specimen was memory CD4+ T cells sorted from blood. All receptors derive from a woman between 25 and 40 years old in good health. The CDR3 runs from the conserved cysteine through the conserved F or W. The order of the fields is D gene, V gene, clone size, J gene, CDR3 DNA, CDR3 protein. A D gene is named only where the DNA matches it firmly. Clone size is not always given. Where it is, it says once, few, many or a class for expanded clones.

-	TRBV28	-	TRBJ2-7	TGTGCCAGCAGTTTATCCGCTGAGGCGGCGGGCTACGAGCAGTACTTC	CASSLSAEAAGYEQYF
-	TRBV28	once	TRBJ2-7	TGTGCCAGCAGTCCCTCAGACAATAGCTACGAGCAGTACTTC	CASSPSDNSYEQYF
-	TRBV6-6	-	TRBJ2-7	TGTGCCAGCAGTTACTCCCGGGACAAATCCTACGAGCAGTACTTC	CASSYSRDKSYEQYF
-	TRBV7-7	-	TRBJ1-1	TGTGCCAGCAGCCTTATGCAGGGATCCGAAGCTTTCTTT	CASSLMQGSEAFF
-	TRBV9	-	TRBJ2-7	TGTGCCAGCAGCGTAGGGCAGGGACCCTCCTACGAGCAGTACTTC	CASSVGQGPSYEQYF
-	TRBV11-2	-	TRBJ2-7	TGTGCCAGCAGCACCCCCGCGGGGGGACAGGGTCCCAACGAGCAGTACTTC	CASSTPAGGQGPNEQYF
-	TRBV4-1	-	TRBJ1-5	TGCGCCAGCAGCCAAGATTATTGGCAGGGGATCGAGCAGCCCCAGCATTTT	CASSQDYWQGIEQPQHF
-	TRBV6-1	-	TRBJ1-5	TGTGCCAGCGGGGTTTATCTCGACCCACCCAGGCCCCAGCATTTT	CASGVYLDPPRPQHF
-	TRBV18	-	TRBJ1-1	TGTGCCAGCTCACCTCGTGCCAGGAGCACTGAAGCTTTCTTT	CASSPRARSTEAFF
-	TRBV7-2	-	TRBJ1-5	TGTGCCAGCAGCAAATACAGGGATCGGGGAGGGCCCCAGCATTTT	CASSKYRDRGGPQHF
TRBD2	TRBV6-5	-	TRBJ2-3	TGTGCCAGCAGGCCAGCGGGAAACACAGATACGCAGTATTTT	CASRPAGNTDTQYF
-	TRBV6-6	many	TRBJ1-5	TGTGCCAGCAGGGGCTTTAGCAATCAGCCCCAGCATTTT	CASRGFSNQPQHF
-	TRBV7-9	-	TRBJ2-3	TGTGCCAGCAGCGAACAGGGTCGGGGCACAGATACGCAGTATTTT	CASSEQGRGTDTQYF
TRBD2	TRBV4-2	-	TRBJ2-7	TGTGCCAGCAGCCAAGAGGGCGGGAGGGCCGGGGAGCAGTACTTC	CASSQEGGRAGEQYF
TRBD2	TRBV14	-	TRBJ2-1	TGTGCCAGCAGCCAAGACCCTAGCGGGAGGGCACTTGATGAGCAGTTCTTC	CASSQDPSGRALDEQFF
-	TRBV18	few	TRBJ2-5	TGTGCCAGCTCACCACTCGAACGGACGTACCAAGAGACCCAGTACTTC	CASSPLERTYQETQYF
-	TRBV5-6	-	TRBJ2-7	TGTGCCAGCAGGCCCTGGAGGGCCCGGAACGAGCAGTACTTC	CASRPWRARNEQYF
TRBD2	TRBV5-1	-	TRBJ2-1	TGCGCCAGCCTACCCGGGACTAGCATCGGTGAGCAGTTCTTC	CASLPGTSIGEQFF